The 19 T cell receptor beta chains below all came from one sample that was sequenced in a study of blood T cell repertoires in COVID-19. The method was immunoSEQ multiplex PCR; TCRdb's version includes in-frame clones alone and lacks a portion of them. The repertoire includes 80,000 or so clones, roughly 78% of them detected once, and approximately 4.6% sits in the top ten. What was sequenced was peripheral blood. These receptors all stem from a woman between 70 and 85 years old with acute or convalescent COVID-19.

The CDR3 spells CSVETRGGNEQFF. CDR3 coding DNA: TGCAGCGTTGAGACGAGGGGGGGGAATGAGCAGTTCTTC. J is TRBJ2-1 and V is TRBV29-1; a possible D gene is TRBD2 (7 bases). Germline-derived CDR1 and CDR2 are SQVTM and ANQGSEA. V was trimmed by 3 bases and J by 7 bases, leaving 13 bases between them. The CDR3 length is 13 residues.

This clone is medium-sized. This chain links TRBV9 with TRBJ2-1, with a tentative D call TRBD2 (6 bases). Looked up from germline, CDR1 is SGDLS and CDR2 is YYNGEE. The CDR3 is 14 amino acids. V was cut by 0 bases and J by 9 bases, with 13 bases left in between. Written as DNA, the CDR3 is TGTGCCAGCAGCGTAGCGTATCGGGGAGGTGAGCAGTTCTTC. Translating gives CASSVAYRGGEQFF.

The CDR3 coding sequence is TGTGCCAGCAGTCCGGAGCTCACAGATACGCAGTATTTT. As protein: CASSPELTDTQYF. The chain joins TRBV2 to TRBJ2-3; D is unresolved. Germline CDR1 and CDR2: SNHLY and FYNNEI. This CDR3 has 13 residues. Trimming took 5 bases from V and 2 from J, leaving 8 bases between them.

The V and J genes are TRBV10-3 and TRBJ1-3; the D is unclear. Germline values: CDR1 ENHRY, CDR2 SYGVKD. V was cut by 7 bases and J by 0 bases, with 10 bases left in between. CDR3 length equals 14 residues. For the CDR3, the DNA is TGTGCCATCATGATGGAGGGCTCTGGAAACACCATATATTTT. Its translation: CAIMMEGSGNTIYF.

The V call is TRBV9, the J call TRBJ1-2, with TRBD1 identical over 9 bases. The ends lost 4 bases at V and 3 bases at J; junction bases unmatched: 10. Germline V gene sequence: CDR1 SGDLS, CDR2 YYNGEE. This CDR3 has 16 amino acids. CDR3 nucleotide sequence: TGTGCCAGCAGCCCGACCCTGACAGGGGGTGACTATGGCTACACCTTC. Translated: CASSPTLTGGDYGYTF.

The gene calls are TRBV4-2 and TRBJ2-1, with 7 positions matching TRBD2. The germline gives CDR1 LGHNA, CDR2 YNFKEQ. The CDR3 is 16 residues long. V gave up 1 base and J gave up 6 bases; unmatched junction bases: 9. The CDR3 coding sequence is TGTGCCAGCAGCCAAGTCCTCGGACTAGTTTCCAATGAGCAGTTCTTC. Translated, it gives CASSQVLGLVSNEQFF.

The CDR3 here is CASTERSTNEKLFF. CDR3 nucleotides: TGTGCCAGCACGGAACGGAGTACTAATGAAAAACTGTTTTTT. This chain uses TRBV6-5 with TRBJ1-4; unclear D gene. CDR3 length: 14 amino acids. V was cut by 7 bases and J by 2 bases, with 11 bases left in between. CDR1 is MNHEY and CDR2 is SVGAGI in the germline V gene.

This rearrangement joins TRBV7-9 to TRBJ1-6, with 10 nucleotides matching TRBD1. The CDR3 length is 17 residues. Germline CDR1 is SEHNR and CDR2 is FQNEAQ (reference sequence). V dropped 4 bases and J dropped 4; count of bases not matched to a gene: 7. CDR3 loop: CASSSWTGGRYNSPLHF. DNA for the CDR3: TGTGCCAGCAGCTCTTGGACAGGGGGACGATATAATTCACCCCTCCACTTT.

This clone has only one observation. This rearrangement joins TRBV4-1 to TRBJ1-6, with 7 bases matching TRBD1. This CDR3 region has 17 residues. Germline CDR1 reads MGHRA; CDR2 reads YSYEKL. The ends lost 4 bases at V and 3 bases at J; junction bases unmatched: 9. CDR3 bases: TGCGCCAGCAGCCTTACCGCCGGGACAGACTATAATTCACCCCTCCACTTT. Translation: CASSLTAGTDYNSPLHF.

The rearrangement joins TRBV2 to TRBJ2-7; D call uncertain. This CDR3 has 16 residues. Trimming took 0 bases from V and 3 from J, leaving 15 bases between them. Looked up from germline, CDR1 is SNHLY and CDR2 is FYNNEI. CDR3 residues: CASSEATETPLYEQYF. CDR3 in DNA: TGTGCCAGCAGTGAAGCCACAGAAACCCCTCTCTACGAGCAGTACTTC.

The V gene is TRBV7-2, the J gene TRBJ2-7, with D unresolved. The CDR3 extends over 14 amino acids. Germline V CDR1 and CDR2: SGHTA, FQGNSA. Trimming pared 5 bases from V and 2 bases from J, leaving 13 bases between. Here the CDR3 reads CASSPRTVAYEQYF. The CDR3, as DNA: TGTGCCAGCAGCCCTCGAACTGTAGCCTACGAGCAGTACTTC.

The chain combines TRBV19 with TRBJ1-3; D gene uncertain. The V and J ends lost 2 bases and 1 base respectively, with 15 bases between them. From germline, CDR1 is LNHDA and CDR2 SQIVND (reference sequence). This CDR3 is 17 amino acids long. Here the CDR3 DNA reads TGTGCCAGTAGTATAACAAAGACGGGGAGATCTGGAAACACCATATATTTT. Translating gives CASSITKTGRSGNTIYF.

The V call is TRBV15, the J call TRBJ2-1; maybe TRBD1 (6 bases). The CDR3 runs to 14 residues. Between the trimmed V and J ends, which lost 5 bases and 6 bases, there was a span of 14 bases. CDR1 and CDR2 (germline): LNHNV, YYDKDF (reference sequence). CDR3 residues: CATSLSDRPNEQFF. CDR3 nucleotide sequence: TGTGCCACCAGCTTATCAGACAGGCCCAATGAGCAGTTCTTC.

This clone was picked up one time. CDR3 loop: CATSEGTGLPPEQYF. CDR3 sequence (DNA): TGTGCCACCAGTGAGGGGACAGGGCTTCCCCCCGAGCAGTACTTC. The V call is TRBV24-1, the J call TRBJ2-7; 9 nucleotides agree with TRBD1. The CDR3 sequence is 15 residues long. The trim removed 4 bases at V and 6 bases at J, leaving 9 bases unmatched. Germline V lookup: CDR1 KGHDR, CDR2 SFDVKD.

A few counts support this clone. The chain carries TRBV4-1 and TRBJ2-5, with D tentatively TRBD2 (6 bases). Deletions cut 3 bases from V and 5 bases from J, with 16 bases between. The germline V gene encodes CDR1 MGHRA and CDR2 YSYEKL. The CDR3 consists of 15 residues. This chain's CDR3 is CASSQTSLDLETQYF. As DNA, the CDR3 is TGCGCCAGCAGCCAGACTAGTTTAGATCTGGAGACCCAGTACTTC.

V usage is TRBV27 and J usage is TRBJ2-7, with 7 bases fitting TRBD1. The germline V gene has CDR1 MNHEY and CDR2 SMNVEV (reference sequence). Unmatched junction bases numbered 3, after V lost 2 bases and J lost 2 bases. The CDR3 totals 14 residues. The CDR3 nucleotides are TGTGCCAGCAGTTTAGGACAGGACCCCTACGAGCAGTACTTC. Translated: CASSLGQDPYEQYF.

This clone was detected only once. V usage is TRBV6-2 or TRBV6-3 and J usage is TRBJ2-6; D perhaps matches TRBD2 (5 bases). V gave up 0 bases and J gave up 0 bases, with 6 bases separating them. There are 16 residues in the CDR3. Germline-derived CDR1 and CDR2 are MNHEY and SVGEGT. The CDR3 loop reads CASSYSGGSGANVLTF. As DNA, the CDR3 is TGTGCCAGCAGTTACTCTGGAGGCTCTGGGGCCAACGTCCTGACTTTC.

The chain employs TRBV18 and TRBJ1-1; 10 nucleotides line up with TRBD1. This CDR3 contains 13 residues. V dropped 6 bases and J dropped 4; count of bases not matched to a gene: 2. Per germline, CDR1 KGHSH and CDR2 LQKENI. The CDR3 DNA follows: TGTGCCAGCTCCCGGACAGGGGGCACTGAAGCTTTCTTT. It specifies CASSRTGGTEAFF.

This clone was detected once. The chain links TRBV6-5 to TRBJ1-5, with D possibly being TRBD1 (6 bases). The V end was cut by 6 bases, the J end by 11 bases, with 17 bases between. This CDR3 region has 13 residues. The V gene's germline CDR1 is MNHEY and CDR2 SVGAGI. CDR3 region: CASRQADSRAQHF. CDR3 nucleotide sequence: TGTGCCAGCAGGCAGGCGGACAGTCGGGCCCAGCATTTT.